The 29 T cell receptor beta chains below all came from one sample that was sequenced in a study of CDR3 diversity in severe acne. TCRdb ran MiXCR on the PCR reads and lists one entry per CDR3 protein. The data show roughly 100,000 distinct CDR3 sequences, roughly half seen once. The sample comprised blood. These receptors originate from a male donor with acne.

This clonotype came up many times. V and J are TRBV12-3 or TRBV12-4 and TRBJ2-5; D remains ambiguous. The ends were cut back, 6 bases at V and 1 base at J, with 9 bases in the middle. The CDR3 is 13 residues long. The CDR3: CASSRPPQETQYF. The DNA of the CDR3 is TGTGCCAGCAGCCGCCCCCCCCAAGAGACCCAGTACTTC.

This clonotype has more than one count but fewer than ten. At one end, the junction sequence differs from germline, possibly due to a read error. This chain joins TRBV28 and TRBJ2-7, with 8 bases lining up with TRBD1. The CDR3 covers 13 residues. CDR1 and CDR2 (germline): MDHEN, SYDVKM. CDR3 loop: CASSYYRDRRTLF. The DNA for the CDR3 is TGTGCCAGCAGTTATTATCGGGACAGGCGAACTCTTTTC. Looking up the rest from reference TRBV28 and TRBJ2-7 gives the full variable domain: DVKVTQSSRYLVKRTGEKVFLECVQDMDHENMFWYRQDPGLGLRLIYFSYDVKMKEKGDIPEGYSVSREKKERFSLILESASTNQTSMYLCASSYYRDRRTLFGPGTRLTVT.

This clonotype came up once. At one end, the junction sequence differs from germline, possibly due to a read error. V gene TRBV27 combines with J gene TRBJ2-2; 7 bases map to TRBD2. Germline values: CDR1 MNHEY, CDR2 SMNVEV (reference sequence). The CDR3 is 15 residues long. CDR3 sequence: CASSSWGGNAGELFF. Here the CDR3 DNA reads TGTGCCAGCAGTTCTTGGGGGGGGAACGCCGGGGAGCTGTTCTTT.

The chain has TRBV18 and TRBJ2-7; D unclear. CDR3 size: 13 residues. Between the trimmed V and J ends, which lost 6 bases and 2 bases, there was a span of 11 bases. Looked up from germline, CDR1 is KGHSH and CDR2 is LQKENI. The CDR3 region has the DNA TGTGCCAGCTCGGAGAGCTCGACCTACGAGCAGTACTTC. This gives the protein CASSESSTYEQYF.

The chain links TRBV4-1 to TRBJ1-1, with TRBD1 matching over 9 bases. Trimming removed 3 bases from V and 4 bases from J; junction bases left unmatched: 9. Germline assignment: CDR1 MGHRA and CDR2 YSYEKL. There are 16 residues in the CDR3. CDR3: CASSQGTGRGSTEAFF. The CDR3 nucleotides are TGCGCCAGCAGCCAGGGGACAGGGAGAGGGAGCACTGAAGCTTTCTTT.

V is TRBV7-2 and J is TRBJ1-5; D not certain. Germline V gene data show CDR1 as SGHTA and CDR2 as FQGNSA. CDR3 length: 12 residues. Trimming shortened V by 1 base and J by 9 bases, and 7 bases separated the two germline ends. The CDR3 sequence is CASSLEERPQHF. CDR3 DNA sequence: TGTGCCAGCAGCTTAGAGGAGCGGCCCCAGCATTTT.

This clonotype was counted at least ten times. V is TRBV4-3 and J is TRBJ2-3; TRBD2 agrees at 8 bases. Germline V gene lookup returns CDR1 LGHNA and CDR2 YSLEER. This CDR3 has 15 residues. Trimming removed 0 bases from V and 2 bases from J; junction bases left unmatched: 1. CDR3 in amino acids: CASSQELADTDTQYF. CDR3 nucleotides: TGCGCCAGCAGCCAAGAACTAGCGGACACAGATACGCAGTATTTT.

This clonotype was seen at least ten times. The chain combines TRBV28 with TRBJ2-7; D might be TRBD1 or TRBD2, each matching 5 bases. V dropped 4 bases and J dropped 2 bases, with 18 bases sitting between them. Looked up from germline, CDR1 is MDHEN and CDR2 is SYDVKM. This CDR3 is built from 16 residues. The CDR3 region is CASSSTGTKDPYEQYV. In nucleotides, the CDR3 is TGTGCCAGCAGTTCGACCGGGACCAAGGACCCCTACGAGCAGTACGTC.

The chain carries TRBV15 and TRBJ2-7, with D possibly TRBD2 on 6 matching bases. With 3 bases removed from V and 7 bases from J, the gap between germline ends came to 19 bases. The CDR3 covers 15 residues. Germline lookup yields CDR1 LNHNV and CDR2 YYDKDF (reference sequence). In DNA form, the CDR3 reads TGTGCCACCAGCAGTTTAGGGCCGGGACTTCGGGAGCAGTACTTC. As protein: CATSSLGPGLREQYF.

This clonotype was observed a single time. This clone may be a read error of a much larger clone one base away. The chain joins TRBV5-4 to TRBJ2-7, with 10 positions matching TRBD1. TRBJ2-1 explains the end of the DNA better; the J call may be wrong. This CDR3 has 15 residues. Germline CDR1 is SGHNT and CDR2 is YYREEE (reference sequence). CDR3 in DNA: TGTGCCAGCAGCTTGTCCCCGGGACAGGGGAGCGAGCAGTTCTTC. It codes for CASSLSPGQGSEQFF.

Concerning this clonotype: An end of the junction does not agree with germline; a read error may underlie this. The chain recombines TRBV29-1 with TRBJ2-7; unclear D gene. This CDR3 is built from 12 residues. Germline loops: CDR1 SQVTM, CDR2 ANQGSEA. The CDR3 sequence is CSAEEAYGEQYF. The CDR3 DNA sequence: TGCAGCGCTGAAGAGGCCTACGGGGAGCAGTACTTC.

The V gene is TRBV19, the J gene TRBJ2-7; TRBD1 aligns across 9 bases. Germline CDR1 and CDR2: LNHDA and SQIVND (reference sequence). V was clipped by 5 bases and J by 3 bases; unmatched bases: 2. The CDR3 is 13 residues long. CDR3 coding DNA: TGTGCCAGTAGTGCGGGACAGGGCTACGAGCAGTACTTC. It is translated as CASSAGQGYEQYF.

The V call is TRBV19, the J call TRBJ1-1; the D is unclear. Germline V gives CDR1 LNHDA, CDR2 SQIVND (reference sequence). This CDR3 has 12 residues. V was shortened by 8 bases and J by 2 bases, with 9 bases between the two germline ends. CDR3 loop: CASLAGNTEAFF. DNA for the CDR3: TGTGCCAGTCTCGCTGGCAACACTGAAGCTTTCTTT.

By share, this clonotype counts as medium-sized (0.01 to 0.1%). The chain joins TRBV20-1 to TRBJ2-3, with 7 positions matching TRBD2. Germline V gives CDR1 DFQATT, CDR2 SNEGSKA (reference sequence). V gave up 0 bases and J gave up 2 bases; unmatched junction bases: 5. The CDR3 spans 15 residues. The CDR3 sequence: CSARDRGVPTDTQYF. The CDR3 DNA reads TGCAGTGCTAGAGATCGGGGGGTCCCCACAGATACGCAGTATTTT.

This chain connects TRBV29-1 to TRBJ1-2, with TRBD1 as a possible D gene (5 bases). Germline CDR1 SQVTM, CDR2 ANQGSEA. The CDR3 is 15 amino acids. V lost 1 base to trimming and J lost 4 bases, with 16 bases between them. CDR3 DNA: TGCAGCGTTGAAGGAGTTTTGGGGGAACTCTATGGCTACACCTTC. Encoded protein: CSVEGVLGELYGYTF.

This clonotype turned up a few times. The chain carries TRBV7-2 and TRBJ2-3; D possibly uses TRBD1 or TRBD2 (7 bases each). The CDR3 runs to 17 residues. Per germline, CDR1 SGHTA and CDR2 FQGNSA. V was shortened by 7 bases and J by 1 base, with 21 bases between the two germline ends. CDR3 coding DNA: TGTGCCAGCACCTATCACCCCAGCGGGACAGGCACAGATACGCAGTATTTT. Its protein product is CASTYHPSGTGTDTQYF.

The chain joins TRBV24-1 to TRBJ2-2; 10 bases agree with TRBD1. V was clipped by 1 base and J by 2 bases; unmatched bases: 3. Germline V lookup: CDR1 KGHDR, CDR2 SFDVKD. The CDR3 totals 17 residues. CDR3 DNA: TGTGCCACCAGTGATTTAGGGACAGGGGACAACACCGGGGAGCTGTTTTTT. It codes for CATSDLGTGDNTGELFF.

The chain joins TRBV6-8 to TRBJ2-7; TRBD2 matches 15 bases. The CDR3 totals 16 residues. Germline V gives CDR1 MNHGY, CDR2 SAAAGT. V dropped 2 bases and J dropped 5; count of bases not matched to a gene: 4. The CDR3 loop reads CASSYGTSGGLNEQYF. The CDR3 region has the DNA TGTGCCAGCAGTTACGGGACTAGCGGGGGGTTGAACGAGCAGTACTTC.

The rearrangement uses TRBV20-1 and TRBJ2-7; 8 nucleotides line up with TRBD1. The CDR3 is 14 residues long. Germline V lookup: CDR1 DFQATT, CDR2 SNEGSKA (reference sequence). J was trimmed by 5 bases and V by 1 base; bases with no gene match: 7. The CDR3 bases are TGCAGTGCTAGAGCACGGACAGGGTATAACGAGCAGTACTTC. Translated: CSARARTGYNEQYF.

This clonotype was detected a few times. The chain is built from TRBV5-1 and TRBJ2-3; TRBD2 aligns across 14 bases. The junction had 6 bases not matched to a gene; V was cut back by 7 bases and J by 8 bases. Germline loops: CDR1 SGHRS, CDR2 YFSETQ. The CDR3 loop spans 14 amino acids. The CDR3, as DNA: TGCGCCAGCGGGGGACTAGCGGGAGTCGGTACGCAGTATTTT. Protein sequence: CASGGLAGVGTQYF.

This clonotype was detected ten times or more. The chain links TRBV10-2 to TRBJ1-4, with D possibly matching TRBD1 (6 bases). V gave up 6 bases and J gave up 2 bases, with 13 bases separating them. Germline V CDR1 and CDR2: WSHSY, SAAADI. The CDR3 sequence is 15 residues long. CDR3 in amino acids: CASSRTGTTNEKLFF. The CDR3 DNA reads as TGCGCCAGCAGCCGTACAGGGACTACTAATGAAAAACTGTTTTTT.

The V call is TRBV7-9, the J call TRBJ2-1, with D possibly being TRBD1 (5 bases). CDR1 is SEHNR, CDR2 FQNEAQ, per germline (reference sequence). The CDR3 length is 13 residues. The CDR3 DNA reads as TGTGCTGGCAGCCAGGGCGTAAACAATGAGCAGTTCTTC. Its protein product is CAGSQGVNNEQFF. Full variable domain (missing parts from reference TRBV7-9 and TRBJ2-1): DTGVSQNPRHKITKRGQNVTFRCDPISEHNRLYWYRQTLGQGPEFLTYFQNEAQLEKSRLLSDRFSAERPKGSFSTLEIQRTEQGDSAMYLCAGSQGVNNEQFFGPGTRLTVL.

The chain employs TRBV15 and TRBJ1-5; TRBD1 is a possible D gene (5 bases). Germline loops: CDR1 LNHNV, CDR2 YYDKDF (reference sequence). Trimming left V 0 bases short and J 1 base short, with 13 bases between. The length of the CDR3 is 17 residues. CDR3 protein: CATSRDLGPGSNQPQHF. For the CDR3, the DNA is TGTGCCACCAGCAGAGATTTGGGGCCGGGAAGCAATCAGCCCCAGCATTTT.

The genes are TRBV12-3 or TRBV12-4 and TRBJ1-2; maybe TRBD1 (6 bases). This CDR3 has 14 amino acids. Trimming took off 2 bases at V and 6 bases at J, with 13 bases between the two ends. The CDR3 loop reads CASSLWQGPDGYTF. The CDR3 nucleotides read TGTGCCAGCAGTTTATGGCAGGGGCCCGATGGCTACACCTTC.

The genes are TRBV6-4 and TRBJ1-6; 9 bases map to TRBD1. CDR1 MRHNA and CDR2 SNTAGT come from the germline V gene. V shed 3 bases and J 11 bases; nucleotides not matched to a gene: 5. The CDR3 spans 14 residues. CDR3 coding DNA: TGTGCCAGCAGTGATGGACAGGGGAATACACCCCTCCACTTT. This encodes CASSDGQGNTPLHF.

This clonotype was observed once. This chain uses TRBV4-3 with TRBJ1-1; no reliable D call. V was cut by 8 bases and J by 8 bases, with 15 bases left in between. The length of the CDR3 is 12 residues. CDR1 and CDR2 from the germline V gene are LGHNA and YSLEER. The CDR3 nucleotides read TGCGCCAGCGGCGACGGCAACTTCGAAGCTTTCTTT. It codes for CASGDGNFEAFF.

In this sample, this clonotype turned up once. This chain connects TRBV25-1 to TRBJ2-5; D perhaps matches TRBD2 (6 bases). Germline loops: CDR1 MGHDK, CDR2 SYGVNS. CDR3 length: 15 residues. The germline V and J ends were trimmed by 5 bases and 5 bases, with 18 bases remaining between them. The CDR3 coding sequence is TGTGCCAGCAGTCTGGGACGGGAGACGAGGGAGACCCAGTACTTC. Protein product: CASSLGRETRETQYF.

CDR3: CASSFSWTDNGYTF. In DNA, the CDR3 is TGTGCCAGCAGTTTTTCCTGGACAGATAATGGCTACACCTTC. The gene calls are TRBV28 and TRBJ1-2; D possibly corresponds to TRBD1 (6 bases). The V gene lost 3 bases and the J gene lost 6 bases, with 14 bases spanning the gap. This CDR3 contains 14 residues. The V gene's germline CDR1 is MDHEN and CDR2 SYDVKM.

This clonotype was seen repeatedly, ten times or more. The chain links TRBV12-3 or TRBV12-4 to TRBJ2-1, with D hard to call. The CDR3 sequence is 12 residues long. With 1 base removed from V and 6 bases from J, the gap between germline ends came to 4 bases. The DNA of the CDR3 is TGTGCCAGCAGTTTAGATAGCAATGAGCAGTTCTTC. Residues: CASSLDSNEQFF.